This T cell receptor (beta chain) emerged from a study of blood T cells in healthy people across ages. Alongside a J-beta primer mix, a sample-barcoded 5' primer served in a second PCR lasting roughly 7 to 11 cycles. From each sample, at least 2.5 million paired-end reads containing CDR3 were obtained. TCRdb re-called the 5' RACE reads through MiXCR, storing one row per CDR3 protein. This sample has roughly 680,000 distinct CDR3 sequences, with approximately 52% found just once. To note about this clonotype: The junction differs from germline at one of its ends, possibly a read error.

The germline gives CDR1 LGHDT, CDR2 YNNKEL (reference sequence). The CDR3 contains 16 residues. V gene TRBV3-1 combines with J gene TRBJ2-3, with 11 bases aligning to TRBD2. The receptor was isolated from an elderly woman in good health. Sample: blood. CDR3 in DNA: TGTGCCAGCAGCCAATCCACTAGCGGGAGCACAGGTACGCAGTATTTT. Amino acids: CASSQSTSGSTGTQYF.